This T cell receptor beta chain came from a study of monozygotic twins with inflammatory bowel disease. Details on this clonotype: Its antigen remains unknown.

With the 5' RACE reads reprocessed, TCRdb shows one record per CDR3 protein and no DNA. The repertoire table contains some 170,000 distinct CDR3 sequences. Regarding the study as a whole: Patient repertoires may carry noise from differing immunosuppressive treatments.

The specimen was blood. The TCR originated in a human donor with ulcerative colitis or Crohn's disease, or a healthy co-twin of an affected twin (not recorded which).

The CDR3 sequence: CASSPPGQARNNEQFF. This chain uses TRBV6-1 with TRBJ2-1; TCRdb's D gene call, TRBD1, goes unchecked for lack of DNA. This CDR3 spans 16 amino acids. Germline V gene sequence: CDR1 MNHNS, CDR2 SASEGT.